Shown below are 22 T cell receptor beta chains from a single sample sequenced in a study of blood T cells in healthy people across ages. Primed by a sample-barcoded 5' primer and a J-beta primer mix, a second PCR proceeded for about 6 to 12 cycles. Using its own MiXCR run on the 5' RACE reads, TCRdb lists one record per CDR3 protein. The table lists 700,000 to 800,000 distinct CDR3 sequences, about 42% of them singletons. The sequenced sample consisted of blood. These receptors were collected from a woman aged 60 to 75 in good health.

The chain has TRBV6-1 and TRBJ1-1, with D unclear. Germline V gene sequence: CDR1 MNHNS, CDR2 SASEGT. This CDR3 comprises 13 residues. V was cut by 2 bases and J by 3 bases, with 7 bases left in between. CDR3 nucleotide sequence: TGTGCCAGCAGTGAACAGGTTTACACTGAAGCTTTCTTT. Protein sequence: CASSEQVYTEAFF.

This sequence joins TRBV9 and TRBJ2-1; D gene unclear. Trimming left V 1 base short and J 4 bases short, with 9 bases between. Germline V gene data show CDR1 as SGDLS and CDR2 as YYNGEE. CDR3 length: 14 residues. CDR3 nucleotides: TGTGCCAGCAGCGTATTCGGGCCTTACAATGAGCAGTTCTTC. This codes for CASSVFGPYNEQFF.

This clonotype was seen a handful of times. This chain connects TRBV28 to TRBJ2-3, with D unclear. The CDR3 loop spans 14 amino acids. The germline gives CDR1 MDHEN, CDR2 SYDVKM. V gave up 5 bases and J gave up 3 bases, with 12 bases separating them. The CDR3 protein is CASSVGTATDTQYF. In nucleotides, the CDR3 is TGTGCCAGCAGTGTTGGCACGGCTACAGATACGCAGTATTTT.

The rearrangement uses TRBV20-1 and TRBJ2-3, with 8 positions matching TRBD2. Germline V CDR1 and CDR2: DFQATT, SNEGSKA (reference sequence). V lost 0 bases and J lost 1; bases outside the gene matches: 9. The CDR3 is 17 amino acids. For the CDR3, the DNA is TGCAGTGCTAGAGATCCGGCGAGCGGGAGAGGCACAGATACGCAGTATTTT. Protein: CSARDPASGRGTDTQYF.

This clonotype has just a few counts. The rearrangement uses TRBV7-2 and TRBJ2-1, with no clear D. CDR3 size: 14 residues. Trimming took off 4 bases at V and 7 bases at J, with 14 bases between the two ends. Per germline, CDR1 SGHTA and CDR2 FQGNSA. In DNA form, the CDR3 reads TGTGCCAGCAGCTCAAACCCAGACGTTAATGAGCAGTTCTTC. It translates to CASSSNPDVNEQFF.

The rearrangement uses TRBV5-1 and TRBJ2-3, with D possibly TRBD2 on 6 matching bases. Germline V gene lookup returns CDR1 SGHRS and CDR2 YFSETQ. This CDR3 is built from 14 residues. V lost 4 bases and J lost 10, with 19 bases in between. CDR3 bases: TGCGCCAGCAGCGCTGAGACACACGGGGGTGCGCAGTATTTT. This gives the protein CASSAETHGGAQYF.

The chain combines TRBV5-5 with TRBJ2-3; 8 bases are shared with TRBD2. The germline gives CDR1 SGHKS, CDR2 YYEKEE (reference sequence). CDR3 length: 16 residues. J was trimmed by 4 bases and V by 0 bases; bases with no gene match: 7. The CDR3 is CASSLAPGLGPDTQYF. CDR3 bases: TGTGCCAGCAGCTTGGCTCCGGGACTAGGGCCAGATACGCAGTATTTT.

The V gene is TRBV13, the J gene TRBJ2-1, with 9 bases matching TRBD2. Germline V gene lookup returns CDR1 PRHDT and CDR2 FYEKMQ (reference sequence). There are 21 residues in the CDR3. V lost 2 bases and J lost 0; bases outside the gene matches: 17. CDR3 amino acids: CASSLKVYSSGRHLSYNEQFF. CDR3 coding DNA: TGTGCCAGCAGCTTAAAGGTTTATAGTAGCGGGAGACACCTCTCCTACAATGAGCAGTTCTTC.

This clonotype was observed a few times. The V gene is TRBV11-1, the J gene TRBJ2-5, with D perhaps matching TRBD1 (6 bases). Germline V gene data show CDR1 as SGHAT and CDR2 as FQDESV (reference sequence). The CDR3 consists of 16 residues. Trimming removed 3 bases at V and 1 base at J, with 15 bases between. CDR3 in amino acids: CASSLLLRGPQETQYF. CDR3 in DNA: TGTGCCAGCAGCTTGTTGCTCAGGGGCCCCCAAGAGACCCAGTACTTC.

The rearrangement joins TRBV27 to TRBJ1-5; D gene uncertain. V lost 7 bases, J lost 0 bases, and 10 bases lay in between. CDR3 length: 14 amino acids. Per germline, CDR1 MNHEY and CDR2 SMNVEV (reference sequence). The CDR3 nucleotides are TGTGCCAGCAAAGGGAGAGATAGCAATCAGCCCCAGCATTTT. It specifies CASKGRDSNQPQHF.

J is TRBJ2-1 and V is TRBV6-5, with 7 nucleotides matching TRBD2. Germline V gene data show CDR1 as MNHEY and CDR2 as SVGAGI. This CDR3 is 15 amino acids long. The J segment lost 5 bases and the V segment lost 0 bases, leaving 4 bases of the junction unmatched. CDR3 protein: CASSYSRELHNEQFF. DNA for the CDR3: TGTGCCAGCAGTTACTCGCGGGAGCTCCACAATGAGCAGTTCTTC.

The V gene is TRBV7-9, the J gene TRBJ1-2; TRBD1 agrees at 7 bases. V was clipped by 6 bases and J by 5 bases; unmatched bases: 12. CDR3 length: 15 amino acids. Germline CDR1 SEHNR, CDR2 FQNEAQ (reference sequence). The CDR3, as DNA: TGTGCCAGCAGGCCTCAATCCGGGGGACAGTATGGCTACACCTTC. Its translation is CASRPQSGGQYGYTF.

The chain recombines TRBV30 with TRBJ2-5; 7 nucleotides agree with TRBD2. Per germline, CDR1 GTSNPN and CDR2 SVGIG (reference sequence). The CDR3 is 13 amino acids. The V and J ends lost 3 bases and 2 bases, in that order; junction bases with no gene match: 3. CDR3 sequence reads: CAWRPGLQETQYF. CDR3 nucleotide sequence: TGTGCCTGGAGGCCGGGACTACAAGAGACCCAGTACTTC.

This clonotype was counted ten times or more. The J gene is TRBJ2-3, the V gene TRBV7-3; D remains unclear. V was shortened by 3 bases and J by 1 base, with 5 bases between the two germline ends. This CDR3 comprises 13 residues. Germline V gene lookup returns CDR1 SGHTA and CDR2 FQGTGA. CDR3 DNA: TGTGCCAGCAGCTTTAAAGGCACAGATACGCAGTATTTT. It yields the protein CASSFKGTDTQYF.

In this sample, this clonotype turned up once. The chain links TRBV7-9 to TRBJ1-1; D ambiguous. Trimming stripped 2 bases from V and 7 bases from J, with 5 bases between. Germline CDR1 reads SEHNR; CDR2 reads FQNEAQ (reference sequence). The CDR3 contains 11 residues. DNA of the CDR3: TGTGCCAGCAGCTTAAACGGTGAAGCTTTCTTT. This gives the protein CASSLNGEAFF.

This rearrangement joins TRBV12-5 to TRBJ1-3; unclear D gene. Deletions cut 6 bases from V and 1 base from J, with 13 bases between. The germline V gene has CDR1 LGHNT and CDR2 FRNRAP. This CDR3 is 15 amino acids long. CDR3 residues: CASGSLGVSGNTIYF. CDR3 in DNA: TGTGCTAGTGGCTCCCTCGGGGTTTCTGGAAACACCATATATTTT.

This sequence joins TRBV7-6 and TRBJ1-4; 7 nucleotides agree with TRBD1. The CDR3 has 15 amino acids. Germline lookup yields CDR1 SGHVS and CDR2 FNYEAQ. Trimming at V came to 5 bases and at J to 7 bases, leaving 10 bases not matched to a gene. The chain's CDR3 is CASSKGQEVVEKLFF. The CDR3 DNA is TGTGCCAGCAGCAAAGGACAGGAGGTGGTTGAAAAACTGTTTTTT.

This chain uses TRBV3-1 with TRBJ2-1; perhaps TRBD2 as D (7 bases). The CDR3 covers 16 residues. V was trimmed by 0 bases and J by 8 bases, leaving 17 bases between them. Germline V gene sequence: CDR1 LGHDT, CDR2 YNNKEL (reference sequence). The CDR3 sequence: CASSQDGWGGRDEQFF. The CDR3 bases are TGTGCCAGCAGCCAAGATGGGTGGGGGGGCCGCGATGAGCAGTTCTTC.

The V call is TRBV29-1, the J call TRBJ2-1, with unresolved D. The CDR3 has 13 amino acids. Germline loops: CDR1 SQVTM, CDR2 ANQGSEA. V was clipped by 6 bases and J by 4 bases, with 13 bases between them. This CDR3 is CSVPDSNYNEQFF. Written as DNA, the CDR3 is TGCAGCGTCCCAGACTCCAATTACAATGAGCAGTTCTTC.

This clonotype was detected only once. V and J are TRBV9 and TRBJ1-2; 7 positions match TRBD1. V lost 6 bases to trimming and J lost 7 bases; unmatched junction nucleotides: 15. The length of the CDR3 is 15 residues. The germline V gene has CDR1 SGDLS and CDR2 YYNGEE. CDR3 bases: TGTGCCAGCAACCCAATAGGGACAGACCCGGGTGGCTACACCTTC. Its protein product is CASNPIGTDPGGYTF.

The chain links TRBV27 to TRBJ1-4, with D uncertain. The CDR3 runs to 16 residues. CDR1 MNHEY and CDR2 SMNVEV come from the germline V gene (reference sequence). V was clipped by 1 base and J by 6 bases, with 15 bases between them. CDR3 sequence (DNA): TGTGCCAGCAGTTTATATGGCCCACTCAGAGATGAAAAACTGTTTTTT. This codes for CASSLYGPLRDEKLFF. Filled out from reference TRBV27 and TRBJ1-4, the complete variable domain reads EAQVTQNPRYLITVTGKKLTVTCSQNMNHEYMSWYRQDPGLGLRQIYYSMNVEVTDKGDVPEGYKVSRKEKRNFPLILESPSPNQTSLYFCASSLYGPLRDEKLFFGSGTQLSVL.

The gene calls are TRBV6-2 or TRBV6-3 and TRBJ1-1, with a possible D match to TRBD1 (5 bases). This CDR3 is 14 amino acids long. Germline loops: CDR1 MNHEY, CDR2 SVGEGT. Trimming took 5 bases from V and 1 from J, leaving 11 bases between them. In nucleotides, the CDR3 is TGTGCCAGCAGTCAACCGGGACGGAACACTGAAGCTTTCTTT. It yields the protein CASSQPGRNTEAFF.